Listed below are T cell receptor beta chains from one sample, sequenced in a study of neurological immune-mediated disorders. TCRdb re-derived calls from the 5' RACE reads in MiXCR, one entry per CDR3 protein. The sample consists of about 41,000 distinct CDR3 sequences, about 2.5% of them appearing once. Material for sequencing was PBMCs. These TCRs come from a man younger than 45 with multiple sclerosis. Both conserved end residues are part of each CDR3. Fields, in order: D gene, V gene, J gene, clone size, CDR3 protein, CDR3 DNA. A D gene is named only where the DNA matches it firmly. Only some rows state a clone size, as once, few, many or a class for expanded clones.

d_call: .; v_call: TRBV12-3/TRBV12-4; j_call: TRBJ1-1; clone_size: few; cdr3_aa: CARRPIVGEAFF; cdr3_nt: TGTGCCAGACGCCCAATCGTGGGCGAAGCTTTCTTT
d_call: TRBD1; v_call: TRBV20-1; j_call: TRBJ1-1; clone_size: few; cdr3_aa: CSARGQGRFTEAFF; cdr3_nt: TGCAGTGCCCGGGGACAGGGGAGGTTTACTGAAGCTTTCTTT
d_call: .; v_call: TRBV21-1; j_call: TRBJ1-1; clone_size: many; cdr3_aa: CASSTLTGRRNTEAFF; cdr3_nt: TGTGCCAGCAGCACTCTGACGGGACGGCGGAACACTGAAGCTTTCTTT
d_call: TRBD1; v_call: TRBV6-2/TRBV6-3; j_call: TRBJ2-2; clone_size: .; cdr3_aa: CASRRRGTGNGELFF; cdr3_nt: TGTGCCAGCAGGCGCCGAGGGACAGGGAACGGGGAGCTGTTTTTT
d_call: .; v_call: TRBV5-1; j_call: TRBJ2-3; clone_size: .; cdr3_aa: CASSLSGGQGTQYF; cdr3_nt: TGCGCCAGCAGCTTGTCTGGGGGCCAGGGAACGCAGTATTTT
d_call: .; v_call: TRBV29-1; j_call: TRBJ1-2; clone_size: many; cdr3_aa: CSVGSGARNYGYTF; cdr3_nt: TGCAGCGTTGGAAGTGGGGCGCGGAACTATGGCTACACCTTC
d_call: TRBD2; v_call: TRBV6-5; j_call: TRBJ2-5; clone_size: many; cdr3_aa: CASSRTSAFQETQYF; cdr3_nt: TGTGCCAGCAGTAGGACTAGCGCGTTCCAAGAGACCCAGTACTTC
d_call: .; v_call: TRBV18; j_call: TRBJ2-5; clone_size: many; cdr3_aa: CASSPGLQETQYF; cdr3_nt: TGTGCCAGCAGCCCGGGACTCCAAGAGACCCAGTACTTC
d_call: .; v_call: TRBV20-1; j_call: TRBJ1-1; clone_size: many; cdr3_aa: CSARDHPGNTEAFF; cdr3_nt: TGCAGTGCTAGAGATCACCCAGGGAACACTGAAGCTTTCTTT
d_call: TRBD2; v_call: TRBV20-1; j_call: TRBJ2-1; clone_size: many; cdr3_aa: CSARMGTSYNEQFF; cdr3_nt: TGCAGTGCTAGAATGGGGACTAGTTACAATGAGCAGTTCTTC
d_call: .; v_call: TRBV7-9; j_call: TRBJ1-1; clone_size: few; cdr3_aa: CARDHSQIPETEAFF; cdr3_nt: TGTGCCAGGGACCACTCACAGATTCCCGAAACTGAAGCTTTCTTT
d_call: .; v_call: TRBV28; j_call: TRBJ2-7; clone_size: many; cdr3_aa: CASSLGPRGYEQYF; cdr3_nt: TGTGCCAGCAGTTTAGGCCCTCGGGGCTACGAGCAGTACTTC
d_call: .; v_call: TRBV4-1; j_call: TRBJ2-7; clone_size: many; cdr3_aa: CASSQAGLSYEQYF; cdr3_nt: TGCGCCAGCAGCCAAGCCGGACTATCCTACGAGCAGTACTTC
d_call: .; v_call: TRBV20-1; j_call: TRBJ1-1; clone_size: many; cdr3_aa: CSADRPTEAFF; cdr3_nt: TGCAGTGCAGACAGACCAACTGAAGCTTTCTTT
d_call: TRBD1; v_call: TRBV7-8; j_call: TRBJ2-6; clone_size: many; cdr3_aa: CASSSPWGQEEANVLTF; cdr3_nt: TGTGCCAGCAGCTCCCCGTGGGGACAGGAAGAAGCCAACGTCCTGACTTTC
d_call: .; v_call: TRBV28; j_call: TRBJ2-2; clone_size: many; cdr3_aa: CASSLLGTGELFF; cdr3_nt: TGTGCCAGCAGTTTATTGGGCACCGGGGAGCTGTTTTTT
d_call: .; v_call: TRBV11-2; j_call: TRBJ1-5; clone_size: many; cdr3_aa: CASSLDSQSNQPQHF; cdr3_nt: TGTGCCAGCAGCTTAGACAGCCAAAGCAATCAGCCCCAGCATTTT
d_call: .; v_call: TRBV7-2; j_call: TRBJ1-1; clone_size: many; cdr3_aa: CASSLRGYTEAFF; cdr3_nt: TGTGCCAGCAGCTTAAGAGGGTACACTGAAGCTTTCTTT
d_call: TRBD2; v_call: TRBV5-1; j_call: TRBJ2-4; clone_size: many; cdr3_aa: CASSLGGAGVAKNIQYF; cdr3_nt: TGCGCCAGCAGCTTGGGCGGCGCGGGGGTAGCCAAAAACATTCAGTACTTC
d_call: TRBD2; v_call: TRBV4-2; j_call: TRBJ2-5; clone_size: many; cdr3_aa: CASSQDVSGGQETQYF; cdr3_nt: TGTGCCAGCAGCCAAGACGTTAGCGGGGGCCAAGAGACCCAGTACTTC
d_call: .; v_call: TRBV5-1; j_call: TRBJ1-5; clone_size: many; cdr3_aa: CASSSRPLGGEQPQHF; cdr3_nt: TGCGCCAGCAGCTCGCGCCCCCTTGGGGGGGAGCAGCCCCAGCATTTT
d_call: TRBD1; v_call: TRBV20-1; j_call: TRBJ2-1; clone_size: many; cdr3_aa: CSARDGTGNNEQFF; cdr3_nt: TGCAGTGCTAGAGATGGGACAGGGAACAATGAGCAGTTCTTC
d_call: .; v_call: TRBV5-1; j_call: TRBJ2-3; clone_size: .; cdr3_aa: CASSLASRGLSTDTQYF; cdr3_nt: TGCGCCAGCAGCTTGGCCTCTAGAGGGCTCAGCACAGATACGCAGTATTTT
d_call: .; v_call: TRBV4-3; j_call: TRBJ2-1; clone_size: many; cdr3_aa: CASSQDRRGEQFF; cdr3_nt: TGCGCCAGCAGCCAAGACAGGCGAGGTGAGCAGTTCTTC
d_call: .; v_call: TRBV12-3/TRBV12-4; j_call: TRBJ2-2; clone_size: many; cdr3_aa: CASTLNHGELFF; cdr3_nt: TGTGCCAGCACCCTTAATCACGGGGAGCTGTTTTTT
d_call: .; v_call: TRBV20-1; j_call: TRBJ1-2; clone_size: many; cdr3_aa: CSARAGARDGYTF; cdr3_nt: TGCAGTGCTAGAGCTGGGGCCCGTGATGGCTACACCTTC
d_call: .; v_call: TRBV7-2; j_call: TRBJ2-5; clone_size: many; cdr3_aa: CASSLGGGITRQETQYF; cdr3_nt: TGTGCCAGCAGCTTAGGAGGCGGGATAACGAGGCAAGAGACCCAGTACTTC
d_call: .; v_call: TRBV12-3/TRBV12-4; j_call: TRBJ2-1; clone_size: many; cdr3_aa: CASSLGANEQFF; cdr3_nt: TGTGCCAGCAGTCTAGGTGCCAATGAGCAGTTCTTC
d_call: .; v_call: TRBV20-1; j_call: TRBJ2-5; clone_size: many; cdr3_aa: CSAKASLPETQYF; cdr3_nt: TGCAGTGCTAAAGCTTCCCTACCAGAGACCCAGTACTTC
d_call: TRBD2; v_call: TRBV5-6; j_call: TRBJ2-7; clone_size: many; cdr3_aa: CASSLPASGPYEQYF; cdr3_nt: TGTGCCAGCAGCTTGCCGGCTAGCGGGCCCTACGAGCAGTACTTC
d_call: TRBD2; v_call: TRBV5-1; j_call: TRBJ2-5; clone_size: many; cdr3_aa: CASSLAGVETQYF; cdr3_nt: TGCGCCAGCAGCTTAGCGGGGGTTGAGACCCAGTACTTC
d_call: .; v_call: TRBV5-6; j_call: TRBJ2-7; clone_size: many; cdr3_aa: CASSLVSGRGGYEQYF; cdr3_nt: TGTGCCAGCAGCTTGGTCAGCGGTAGGGGCGGATACGAGCAGTACTTC
d_call: .; v_call: TRBV21-1; j_call: TRBJ2-7; clone_size: many; cdr3_aa: CASSSTVTYEQYF; cdr3_nt: TGTGCCAGCAGCTCGACGGTCACCTACGAGCAGTACTTC
d_call: .; v_call: TRBV4-3; j_call: TRBJ2-3; clone_size: many; cdr3_aa: CASSQDWVHSGFTDTQYF; cdr3_nt: TGCGCCAGCAGCCAAGATTGGGTCCACAGTGGGTTCACAGATACGCAGTATTTT
d_call: .; v_call: TRBV10-1; j_call: TRBJ1-1; clone_size: .; cdr3_aa: CASSEFPNTEAFF; cdr3_nt: TGCGCCAGCAGTGAGTTCCCGAACACTGAAGCTTTCTTT
d_call: .; v_call: TRBV6-5; j_call: TRBJ2-4; clone_size: many; cdr3_aa: CASSTRDIQYF; cdr3_nt: TGTGCCAGCAGTACCAGGGACATTCAGTACTTC
d_call: TRBD2; v_call: TRBV7-2; j_call: TRBJ2-7; clone_size: many; cdr3_aa: CASSLGGPGLAASYEQYF; cdr3_nt: TGTGCCAGCAGCTTAGGGGGACCGGGACTAGCGGCCTCCTACGAGCAGTACTTC
d_call: .; v_call: TRBV12-3/TRBV12-4; j_call: TRBJ2-1; clone_size: many; cdr3_aa: CASQEQSYNEQFF; cdr3_nt: TGTGCCTCCCAGGAACAGTCCTACAATGAGCAGTTCTTC
d_call: .; v_call: TRBV9; j_call: TRBJ1-3; clone_size: many; cdr3_aa: CASSPQVSGNTIYF; cdr3_nt: TGTGCCAGCAGCCCTCAGGTCTCTGGAAACACCATATATTTT
d_call: .; v_call: TRBV12-3/TRBV12-4; j_call: TRBJ1-1; clone_size: many; cdr3_aa: CASSFRLTRNTEAFF; cdr3_nt: TGTGCCAGCAGTTTCCGATTGACTCGTAACACTGAAGCTTTCTTT
d_call: .; v_call: TRBV3-1; j_call: TRBJ2-4; clone_size: many; cdr3_aa: CASSQSTGRRNIQYF; cdr3_nt: TGTGCCAGCAGCCAATCGACAGGGAGGAGAAACATTCAGTACTTC
d_call: .; v_call: TRBV3-1; j_call: TRBJ2-2; clone_size: many; cdr3_aa: CASSRQDSNTGELFF; cdr3_nt: TGTGCCAGCAGCCGACAGGATTCGAACACCGGGGAGCTGTTTTTT
d_call: .; v_call: TRBV20-1; j_call: TRBJ1-3; clone_size: many; cdr3_aa: CSARSLTGPTIYF; cdr3_nt: TGCAGTGCTAGATCCCTGACGGGCCCAACCATATATTTT
d_call: .; v_call: TRBV7-2; j_call: TRBJ2-2; clone_size: many; cdr3_aa: CASSLALRDGELFF; cdr3_nt: TGTGCCAGCAGCTTAGCGCTAAGGGACGGGGAGCTGTTTTTT
d_call: TRBD1; v_call: TRBV20-1; j_call: TRBJ2-7; clone_size: many; cdr3_aa: CSANRDRLPYEQYF; cdr3_nt: TGCAGTGCTAACCGGGACAGGCTCCCCTACGAGCAGTACTTC
d_call: .; v_call: TRBV5-1; j_call: TRBJ2-2; clone_size: many; cdr3_aa: CASSLYTENTGELFF; cdr3_nt: TGCGCCAGCAGCTTGTATACAGAGAACACCGGGGAGCTGTTTTTT
d_call: TRBD1; v_call: TRBV28; j_call: TRBJ1-2; clone_size: many; cdr3_aa: CASSPGTGGDGSRYTF; cdr3_nt: TGTGCCAGCAGTCCCGGGACAGGGGGCGACGGCTCTCGGTACACCTTC
d_call: TRBD1; v_call: TRBV7-2; j_call: TRBJ2-4; clone_size: many; cdr3_aa: CASSRSRDRDTNIQYF; cdr3_nt: TGTGCCAGCAGCCGATCCCGGGACAGGGATACAAACATTCAGTACTTC
d_call: .; v_call: TRBV25-1; j_call: TRBJ1-5; clone_size: many; cdr3_aa: CASSEGFGNQPQHF; cdr3_nt: TGTGCCAGCAGTGAAGGGTTTGGCAATCAGCCCCAGCATTTT
d_call: .; v_call: TRBV5-1; j_call: TRBJ2-5; clone_size: many; cdr3_aa: CASSRNPGQETQYF; cdr3_nt: TGCGCCAGCAGTCGGAACCCGGGGCAAGAGACCCAGTACTTC
d_call: TRBD2; v_call: TRBV6-2/TRBV6-3; j_call: TRBJ2-5; clone_size: many; cdr3_aa: CASSYSPGGRPETQYF; cdr3_nt: TGTGCCAGCAGTTACTCGCCTGGCGGGAGACCCGAGACCCAGTACTTC
d_call: TRBD2; v_call: TRBV20-1; j_call: TRBJ2-2; clone_size: many; cdr3_aa: CSASSGGDAGELFF; cdr3_nt: TGCAGTGCTAGTTCGGGGGGGGACGCCGGGGAGCTGTTTTTT
d_call: .; v_call: TRBV20-1; j_call: TRBJ2-2; clone_size: many; cdr3_aa: CSASKGKSNTGELFF; cdr3_nt: TGCAGTGCTAGTAAGGGCAAATCGAACACCGGGGAGCTGTTTTTT
d_call: TRBD2; v_call: TRBV7-6; j_call: TRBJ2-3; clone_size: many; cdr3_aa: CASSLDSGRALDTQYF; cdr3_nt: TGTGCCAGCAGCTTAGATAGCGGGAGGGCCCTAGATACGCAGTATTTT
d_call: TRBD1; v_call: TRBV20-1; j_call: TRBJ2-7; clone_size: many; cdr3_aa: CSAPASGTEPYEQYF; cdr3_nt: TGCAGTGCACCCGCGTCCGGGACAGAACCCTACGAGCAGTACTTC